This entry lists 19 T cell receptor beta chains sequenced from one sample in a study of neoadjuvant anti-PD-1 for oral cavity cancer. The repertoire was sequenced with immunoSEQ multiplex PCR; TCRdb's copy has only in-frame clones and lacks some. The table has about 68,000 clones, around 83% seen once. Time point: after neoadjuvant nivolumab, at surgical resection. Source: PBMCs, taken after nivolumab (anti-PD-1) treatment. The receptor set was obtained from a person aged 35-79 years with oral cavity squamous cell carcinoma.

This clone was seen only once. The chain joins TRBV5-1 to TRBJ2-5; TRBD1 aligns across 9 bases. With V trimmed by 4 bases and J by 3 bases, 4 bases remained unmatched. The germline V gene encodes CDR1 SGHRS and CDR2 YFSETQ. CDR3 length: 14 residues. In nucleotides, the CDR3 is TGCGCCAGCAGCCCTACAGGGGGCGAAGAGACCCAGTACTTC. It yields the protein CASSPTGGEETQYF.

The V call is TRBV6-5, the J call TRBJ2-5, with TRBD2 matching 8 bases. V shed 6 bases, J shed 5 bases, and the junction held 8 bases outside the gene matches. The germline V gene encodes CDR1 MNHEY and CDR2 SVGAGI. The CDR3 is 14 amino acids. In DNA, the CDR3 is TGTGCCAGCAGGCCCGGGGGGGGTTGGGAGACCCAGTACTTC. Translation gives CASRPGGGWETQYF.

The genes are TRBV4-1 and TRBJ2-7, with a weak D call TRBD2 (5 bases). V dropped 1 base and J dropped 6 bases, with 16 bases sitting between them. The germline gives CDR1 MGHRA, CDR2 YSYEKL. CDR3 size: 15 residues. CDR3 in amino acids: CASSQVVGPDSEQYF. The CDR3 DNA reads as TGCGCCAGCAGCCAAGTCGTGGGCCCGGACTCCGAGCAGTACTTC.

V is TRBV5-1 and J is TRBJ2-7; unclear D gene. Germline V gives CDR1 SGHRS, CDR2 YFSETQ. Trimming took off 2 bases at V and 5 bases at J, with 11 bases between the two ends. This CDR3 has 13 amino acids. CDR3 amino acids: CASSFGDGNEQYF. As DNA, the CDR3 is TGCGCCAGCAGCTTTGGGGATGGAAACGAGCAGTACTTC.

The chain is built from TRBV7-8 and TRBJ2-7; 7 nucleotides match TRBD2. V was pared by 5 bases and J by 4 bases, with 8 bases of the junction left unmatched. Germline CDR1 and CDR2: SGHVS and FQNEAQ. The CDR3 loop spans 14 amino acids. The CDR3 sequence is CASSLSGNLYEQYF. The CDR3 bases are TGTGCCAGCAGCCTGAGCGGGAATCTGTACGAGCAGTACTTC.

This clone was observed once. CDR3 nucleotides: TGTGCCAGCAGCTTGGGGCTAACTAGCACAGATACGCAGTATTTT. As protein: CASSLGLTSTDTQYF. V gene TRBV5-6 combines with J gene TRBJ2-3; D unclear. The CDR3 sequence is 15 residues long. V lost 0 bases and J lost 0, with 8 bases in between. From germline, CDR1 is SGHDT and CDR2 YYEEEE.

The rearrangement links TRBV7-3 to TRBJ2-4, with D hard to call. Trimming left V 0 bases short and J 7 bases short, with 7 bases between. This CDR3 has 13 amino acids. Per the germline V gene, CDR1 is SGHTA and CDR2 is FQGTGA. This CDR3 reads CASSLTSINIQYF. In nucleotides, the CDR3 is TGTGCCAGCAGCTTAACTAGCATCAACATTCAGTACTTC.

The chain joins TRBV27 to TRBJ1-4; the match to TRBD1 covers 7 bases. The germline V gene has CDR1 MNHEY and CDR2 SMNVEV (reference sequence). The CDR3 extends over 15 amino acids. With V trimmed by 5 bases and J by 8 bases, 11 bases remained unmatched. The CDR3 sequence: CASSLNPTGKEKLFF. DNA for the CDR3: TGTGCCAGCAGTCTAAACCCGACAGGGAAGGAAAAACTGTTTTTT.

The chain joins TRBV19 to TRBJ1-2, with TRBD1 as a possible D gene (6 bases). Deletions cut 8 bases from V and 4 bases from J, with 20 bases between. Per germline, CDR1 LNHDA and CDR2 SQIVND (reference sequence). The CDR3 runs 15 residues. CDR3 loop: CASGDPGDNLYGYTF. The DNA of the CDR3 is TGTGCCAGTGGGGACCCTGGGGACAATCTCTATGGCTACACCTTC.

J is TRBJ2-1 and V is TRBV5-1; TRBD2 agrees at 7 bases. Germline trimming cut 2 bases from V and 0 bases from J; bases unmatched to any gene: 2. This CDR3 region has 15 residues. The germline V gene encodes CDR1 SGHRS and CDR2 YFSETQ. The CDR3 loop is CASSLAGSSYNEQFF. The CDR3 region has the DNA TGCGCCAGCAGCTTAGCGGGGAGCTCCTACAATGAGCAGTTCTTC.

The CDR3: CASTRRNQPQHF. The CDR3, as DNA: TGTGCCAGCACAAGGAGAAATCAGCCCCAGCATTTT. This chain uses TRBV28 with TRBJ1-5; D gene uncertain. V shed 7 bases and J shed 4 bases, with 8 bases lying between them. Germline V CDR1 and CDR2: MDHEN, SYDVKM. The CDR3 runs to 12 residues.

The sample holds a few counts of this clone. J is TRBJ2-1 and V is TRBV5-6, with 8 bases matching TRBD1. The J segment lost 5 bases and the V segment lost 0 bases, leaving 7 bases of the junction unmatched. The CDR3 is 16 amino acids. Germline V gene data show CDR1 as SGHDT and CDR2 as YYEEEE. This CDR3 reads CASSLVFWTGNNEQFF. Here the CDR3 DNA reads TGTGCCAGCAGCTTGGTTTTCTGGACAGGGAACAATGAGCAGTTCTTC.

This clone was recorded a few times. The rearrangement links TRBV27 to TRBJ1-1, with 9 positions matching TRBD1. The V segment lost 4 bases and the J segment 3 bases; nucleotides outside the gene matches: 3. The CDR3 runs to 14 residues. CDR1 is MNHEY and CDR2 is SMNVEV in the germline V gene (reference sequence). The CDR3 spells CASSYRGRDTEAFF. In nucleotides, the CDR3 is TGTGCCAGCAGTTACAGGGGGCGCGACACTGAAGCTTTCTTT.

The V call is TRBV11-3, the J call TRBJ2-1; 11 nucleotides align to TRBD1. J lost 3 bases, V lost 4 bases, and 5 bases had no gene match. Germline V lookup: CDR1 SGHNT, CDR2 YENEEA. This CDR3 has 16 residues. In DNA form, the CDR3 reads TGTGCCAGCAGCTCCTCCGGGACAGGGGGCTACAATGAGCAGTTCTTC. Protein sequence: CASSSSGTGGYNEQFF.

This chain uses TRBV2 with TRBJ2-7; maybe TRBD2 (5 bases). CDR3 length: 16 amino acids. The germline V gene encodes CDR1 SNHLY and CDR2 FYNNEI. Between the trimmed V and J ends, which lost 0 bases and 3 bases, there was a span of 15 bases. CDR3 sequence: CASSEAEETILYEQYF. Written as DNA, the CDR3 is TGTGCCAGCAGTGAAGCGGAGGAGACAATCCTCTACGAGCAGTACTTC. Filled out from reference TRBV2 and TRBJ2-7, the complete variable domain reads EPEVTQTPSHQVTQMGQEVILRCVPISNHLYFYWYRQILGQKVEFLVSFYNNEISEKSEIFDDQFSVERPDGSNFTLKIRSTKLEDSAMYFCASSEAEETILYEQYFGPGTRLTVT.

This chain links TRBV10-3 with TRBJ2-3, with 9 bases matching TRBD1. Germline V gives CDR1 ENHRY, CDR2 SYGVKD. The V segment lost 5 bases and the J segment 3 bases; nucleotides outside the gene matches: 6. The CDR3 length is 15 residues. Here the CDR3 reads CAISSRTGETDTQYF. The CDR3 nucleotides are TGTGCCATCAGTTCCAGGACAGGGGAGACAGATACGCAGTATTTT.

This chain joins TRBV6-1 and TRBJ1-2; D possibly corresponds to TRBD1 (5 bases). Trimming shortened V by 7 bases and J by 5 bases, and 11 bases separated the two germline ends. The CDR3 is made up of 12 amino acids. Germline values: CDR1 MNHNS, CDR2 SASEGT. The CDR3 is CASNRGGYGYTF. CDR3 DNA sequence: TGTGCCAGCAATAGGGGCGGGTATGGCTACACCTTC.

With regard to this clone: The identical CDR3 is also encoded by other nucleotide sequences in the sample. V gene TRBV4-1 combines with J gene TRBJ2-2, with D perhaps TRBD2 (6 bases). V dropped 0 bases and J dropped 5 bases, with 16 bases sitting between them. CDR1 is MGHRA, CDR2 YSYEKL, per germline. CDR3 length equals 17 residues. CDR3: CASSQDRTAGGTGELFF. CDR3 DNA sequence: TGCGCCAGCAGCCAAGATCGAACAGCGGGCGGGACCGGGGAGCTGTTTTTT.

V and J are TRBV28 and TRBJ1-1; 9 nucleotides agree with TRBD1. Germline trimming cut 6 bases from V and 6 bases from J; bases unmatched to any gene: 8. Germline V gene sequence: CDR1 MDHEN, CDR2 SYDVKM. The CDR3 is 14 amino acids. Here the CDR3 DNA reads TGTGCCAGCAGCGCACAGGGGGCAAGGTCTGAAGCTTTCTTT. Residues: CASSAQGARSEAFF.